Listed here are 27 T cell receptor beta chains from one sample, sequenced in a study of cytomegalovirus exposure and HLA in healthy donors. PCR primers comprised 60 Vbeta and 13 Jbeta primers. Method: immunoSEQ multiplex PCR; TCRdb's copy keeps in-frame clones and lacks some. The sample includes about 140,000 clones, approximately 70% seen only once; the top ten take 1% to 1.5%. Sequencing was done on a sample of PBMCs. Receptors were obtained from a woman aged 40 to 55 in good health and CMV-seronegative.

The rearrangement links TRBV5-5 to TRBJ2-7; no clear D gene. The CDR3 covers 20 residues. Germline V gene sequence: CDR1 SGHKS, CDR2 YYEKEE (reference sequence). V lost 0 bases and J 0 bases, leaving 25 bases between the germline ends. The CDR3 loop reads CASSLAVLPPAGLISYEQYV. In DNA, the CDR3 is TGTGCCAGCAGCTTGGCAGTATTGCCACCGGCAGGTCTCATCTCCTACGAGCAGTACGTC.

The V call is TRBV5-6, the J call TRBJ1-1, with 8 bases identical to TRBD1. CDR1 SGHDT and CDR2 YYEEEE come from the germline V gene. V was clipped by 0 bases and J by 10 bases; unmatched bases: 5. The CDR3 covers 13 residues. Here the CDR3 DNA reads TGTGCCAGCAGCTTGGGGCAGGGGGCTGGAGCTTTCTTT. Translating gives CASSLGQGAGAFF.

V is TRBV5-6 and J is TRBJ1-2, with D possibly being TRBD1 (6 bases). V was shortened by 3 bases and J by 0 bases, with 12 bases between the two germline ends. Germline V gene lookup returns CDR1 SGHDT and CDR2 YYEEEE. The length of the CDR3 is 15 residues. The CDR3 spells CASSSYGTTNYGYTF. Here the CDR3 DNA reads TGTGCCAGCAGCTCTTACGGGACAACTAACTATGGCTACACCTTC.

This clone was observed a handful of times. This chain's CDR3 is CASSPGTGAREKLFF. The DNA for the CDR3 is TGTGCCAGCAGCCCTGGGACAGGGGCGCGCGAAAAACTGTTTTTT. V gene TRBV28 combines with J gene TRBJ1-4; 10 positions match TRBD1. The CDR3 runs to 15 residues. Per the germline V gene, CDR1 is MDHEN and CDR2 is SYDVKM. With V trimmed by 6 bases and J by 8 bases, 9 bases remained unmatched.

The chain carries TRBV2 and TRBJ1-2; no clear D. From germline, CDR1 is SNHLY and CDR2 FYNNEI. V dropped 8 bases and J dropped 0 bases, with 13 bases sitting between them. The CDR3 is 14 residues long. The CDR3 sequence: CASEAKSTNYGYTF. The CDR3 DNA follows: TGTGCCAGCGAGGCAAAATCGACTAACTATGGCTACACCTTC.

The chain links TRBV9 to TRBJ1-1, with D possibly TRBD1 on 5 matching bases. Trimming removed 0 bases at V and 0 bases at J, with 9 bases between. Germline assignment: CDR1 SGDLS and CDR2 YYNGEE. There are 15 residues in the CDR3. In DNA form, the CDR3 reads TGTGCCAGCAGCGTAGGGGGCGTCCTGAACACTGAAGCTTTCTTT. This sequence encodes CASSVGGVLNTEAFF.

This chain joins TRBV2 and TRBJ1-5; tentatively, D is TRBD1 (6 bases). CDR1 and CDR2 (germline): SNHLY, FYNNEI. With 2 bases removed from V and 6 bases from J, the gap between germline ends came to 11 bases. This CDR3 has 14 amino acids. The CDR3 nucleotides read TGTGCCAGCAGTGAAAGGGGGGGCGGTCAGCCCCAGCATTTT. Its protein product is CASSERGGGQPQHF. The variable domain in full, completed from reference TRBV2 and TRBJ1-5, reads EPEVTQTPSHQVTQMGQEVILRCVPISNHLYFYWYRQILGQKVEFLVSFYNNEISEKSEIFDDQFSVERPDGSNFTLKIRSTKLEDSAMYFCASSERGGGQPQHFGDGTRLSIL.

The V and J genes are TRBV5-1 and TRBJ2-1, with TRBD2 matching over 8 bases. Germline V CDR1 and CDR2: SGHRS, YFSETQ. The CDR3 contains 16 residues. V gave up 4 bases and J gave up 7 bases; unmatched junction bases: 13. CDR3 nucleotides: TGCGCCAGCAGCGCGCAACTAGCGGCTTTGGGGAATGAGCAGTTCTTC. As protein: CASSAQLAALGNEQFF.

V is TRBV29-1 and J is TRBJ1-2, with D perhaps matching TRBD1 (5 bases). In germline, CDR1 is SQVTM, CDR2 ANQGSEA. The V end was cut by 1 base, the J end by 2 bases, with 14 bases between. This CDR3 spans 15 amino acids. The CDR3 protein is CSVEVASDRNYGYTF. The CDR3 DNA reads as TGCAGCGTTGAAGTCGCAAGTGACAGAAACTATGGCTACACCTTC.

V gene TRBV7-8 combines with J gene TRBJ1-1; weak D call: TRBD1 (6 bases). The CDR3 totals 15 residues. Trimming took off 5 bases at V and 4 bases at J, with 17 bases between the two ends. Germline CDR1 SGHVS, CDR2 FQNEAQ. For the CDR3, the DNA is TGTGCCAGCAGCCCATTGACAGGTCTTATCACTGAAGCTTTCTTT. Amino acids: CASSPLTGLITEAFF.

This chain connects TRBV7-2 to TRBJ2-5; D unclear. The CDR3 length is 14 residues. Trimming removed 6 bases at V and 5 bases at J, with 16 bases between. CDR1 is SGHTA, CDR2 FQGNSA, per germline. The CDR3 loop is CASRALGLVETQYF. The CDR3 DNA reads as TGTGCCAGCAGGGCCCTTGGGCTTGTGGAGACCCAGTACTTC.

This chain uses TRBV18 with TRBJ1-1; D is undetermined. V gave up 2 bases and J gave up 1 base, with 5 bases separating them. This CDR3 is built from 13 residues. CDR1 is KGHSH and CDR2 is LQKENI in the germline V gene. The DNA for the CDR3 is TGTGCCAGCTCACCATCAGAGAACACTGAAGCTTTCTTT. Translation gives CASSPSENTEAFF.

About this clone itself: The junction does not match germline at one end; this may be a read error. The CDR3 loop reads CSSRQGAYGYTF. In DNA, the CDR3 is TGTTCCAGCAGACAAGGGGCATATGGCTACACCTTC. The chain is built from TRBV7-9 and TRBJ1-2; possibly TRBD1 for D (5 bases). Looked up from germline, CDR1 is SEHNR and CDR2 is FQNEAQ (reference sequence). The CDR3 loop spans 12 amino acids.

The V call is TRBV27, the J call TRBJ2-1, with a tentative D call TRBD2 (6 bases). The germline V gene has CDR1 MNHEY and CDR2 SMNVEV (reference sequence). The V end lost 2 bases, the J end lost 7 bases, and 12 bases lay between the germline ends. The CDR3 covers 14 residues. CDR3 residues: CASSLVSGGNEQFF. In DNA form, the CDR3 reads TGTGCCAGCAGTTTAGTTAGCGGAGGAAATGAGCAGTTCTTC.

V is TRBV28 and J is TRBJ1-2, with 7 bases fitting TRBD1. CDR3 length: 17 amino acids. Germline CDR1 reads MDHEN; CDR2 reads SYDVKM. J was trimmed by 8 bases and V by 5 bases; bases with no gene match: 20. This CDR3 is CASSTRNLTGRLWGYTF. The CDR3 DNA reads TGTGCCAGCAGTACCCGGAATCTGACAGGGCGACTATGGGGCTACACCTTC.

This clone was observed a few times. This chain connects TRBV6-1 to TRBJ1-4; TRBD1 aligns across 9 bases. V lost 2 bases, J lost 6 bases, and 4 bases stayed unmatched. The CDR3 runs 15 residues. The V gene's germline CDR1 is MNHNS and CDR2 SASEGT. In DNA form, the CDR3 reads TGTGCCAGCAGTGAATGGGACAGGGTGGATGAAAAACTGTTTTTT. It is translated as CASSEWDRVDEKLFF.

The chain has TRBV9 and TRBJ2-3; 8 nucleotides agree with TRBD2. The CDR3 runs 15 residues. With 0 bases clipped from V and 2 bases from J, the junction kept 2 bases outside the gene matches. The V gene's germline CDR1 is SGDLS and CDR2 YYNGEE. CDR3 sequence (DNA): TGTGCCAGCAGCGTAGGTGGACTAGCCACAGATACGCAGTATTTT. This translates into CASSVGGLATDTQYF.

This clone was recorded a few times. The V and J genes are TRBV10-3 and TRBJ1-2; D call uncertain. V was cut by 6 bases and J by 7 bases, with 21 bases left in between. The germline CDR1 and CDR2 sequences are ENHRY and SYGVKD. The CDR3 length is 15 residues. DNA for the CDR3: TGTGCCATCAGAGTGAGTCGTCGAGAGGAGGTTGGCTACACCTTC. This codes for CAIRVSRREEVGYTF.

There are a few counts of this clone. The chain recombines TRBV4-1 with TRBJ1-2, with a tentative D call TRBD1 (5 bases). V lost 6 bases and J lost 2, with 10 bases in between. The CDR3 loop spans 13 amino acids. The germline gives CDR1 MGHRA, CDR2 YSYEKL. In DNA, the CDR3 is TGCGCCAGCAGTCAGGGTACGAACTATGGCTACACCTTC. Translated, it gives CASSQGTNYGYTF.

The chain couples TRBV6-5 to TRBJ1-2; D might be TRBD1 (5 bases). There are 14 residues in the CDR3. Deletions cut 4 bases from V and 6 bases from J, with 15 bases between. Germline V gene sequence: CDR1 MNHEY, CDR2 SVGAGI. The CDR3 coding sequence is TGTGCCAGCAGTTGGGGCACAGGACGTAATGGCTACACCTTC. As protein: CASSWGTGRNGYTF.

The chain combines TRBV21-1 with TRBJ1-2; TRBD1 reflects the table's D call only, with no check against the DNA. TRBV21-1 is recorded as a pseudogene. CDR3 length equals 14 residues. The CDR3 region has the DNA TGTGCCAGCAGCAAATGGGGACAGGGTGATGGCTACACCTTC. This encodes CASSKWGQGDGYTF.

For this clone: As the CDR3 is not closed by the conserved phenylalanine or tryptophan, this likely results from a read error. The chain couples TRBV11-2 to TRBJ1-6, with D tentatively TRBD1 (6 bases). CDR1 and CDR2 from the germline V gene are SGHAT and FQNNGV. The ends were cut back, 5 bases at V and 10 bases at J, with 15 bases in the middle. The CDR3 runs 14 residues. In DNA, the CDR3 is TGTGCCAGCAGCCGAATTACAGGGAGATCACCCCTCCACTCT. Translated, it gives CASSRITGRSPLHS.

The chain joins TRBV18 to TRBJ1-3; no clear D gene. Trimming stripped 3 bases from V and 0 bases from J, with 15 bases between. The CDR3 covers 17 residues. CDR1 and CDR2 from the germline V gene are KGHSH and LQKENI. This chain's CDR3 is CASSPTSASSSGNTIYF. In DNA, the CDR3 is TGTGCCAGCTCACCGACCTCGGCTAGTTCCTCTGGAAACACCATATATTTT.

This clone was observed a handful of times. This chain uses TRBV2 with TRBJ1-5, with D hard to call. CDR1 is SNHLY, CDR2 FYNNEI, per germline. Trimming left V 3 bases short and J 1 base short, with 4 bases between. There are 13 residues in the CDR3. The CDR3 DNA sequence: TGTGCCAGCAGTGAGGAGAGCAATCAGCCCCAGCATTTT. Protein sequence: CASSEESNQPQHF. Looking up the rest from reference TRBV2 and TRBJ1-5 gives the full variable domain: EPEVTQTPSHQVTQMGQEVILRCVPISNHLYFYWYRQILGQKVEFLVSFYNNEISEKSEIFDDQFSVERPDGSNFTLKIRSTKLEDSAMYFCASSEESNQPQHFGDGTRLSIL.

V gene TRBV4-1 combines with J gene TRBJ2-4; D is ambiguous. The V gene's germline CDR1 is MGHRA and CDR2 YSYEKL. The CDR3 runs to 16 residues. The ends were cut back, 1 base at V and 0 bases at J, with 10 bases in the middle. The CDR3: CASSQVDTVAKNIQYF. The CDR3 nucleotides are TGCGCCAGCAGCCAAGTCGACACCGTAGCCAAAAACATTCAGTACTTC.

The rearrangement links TRBV10-3 to TRBJ2-7, with TRBD2 as a possible D gene (5 bases). Germline V gene sequence: CDR1 ENHRY, CDR2 SYGVKD. CDR3 length equals 13 residues. V shed 7 bases and J shed 4 bases, with 14 bases lying between them. This CDR3 is CAITRDQAYEQYF. The CDR3 DNA is TGTGCCATCACCCGGGATCAGGCATACGAGCAGTACTTC.

V and J are TRBV5-1 and TRBJ2-3, with 9 bases fitting TRBD2. Germline V gene sequence: CDR1 SGHRS, CDR2 YFSETQ. V was pared by 0 bases and J by 1 base, with 0 bases of the junction left unmatched. The CDR3 loop spans 15 amino acids. CDR3 DNA sequence: TGCGCCAGCAGCTTGGAGCGGGGGGGCACAGATACGCAGTATTTT. This translates into CASSLERGGTDTQYF. Looking up the rest from reference TRBV5-1 and TRBJ2-3 gives the full variable domain: KAGVTQTPRYLIKTRGQQVTLSCSPISGHRSVSWYQQTPGQGLQFLFEYFSETQRNKGNFPGRFSGRQFSNSRSEMNVSTLELGDSALYLCASSLERGGTDTQYFGPGTRLTVL.